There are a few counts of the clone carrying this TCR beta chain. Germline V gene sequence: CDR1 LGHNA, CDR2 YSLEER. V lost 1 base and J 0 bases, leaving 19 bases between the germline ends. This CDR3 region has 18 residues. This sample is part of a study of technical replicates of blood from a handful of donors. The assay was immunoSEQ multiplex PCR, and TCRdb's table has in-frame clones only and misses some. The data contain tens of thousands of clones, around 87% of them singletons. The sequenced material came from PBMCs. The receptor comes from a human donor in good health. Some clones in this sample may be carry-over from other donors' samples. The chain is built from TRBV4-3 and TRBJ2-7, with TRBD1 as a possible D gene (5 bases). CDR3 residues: CASSQGHVGVPISYEQYF. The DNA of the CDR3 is TGCGCCAGCAGCCAAGGACACGTAGGGGTCCCAATCTCCTACGAGCAGTACTTC.